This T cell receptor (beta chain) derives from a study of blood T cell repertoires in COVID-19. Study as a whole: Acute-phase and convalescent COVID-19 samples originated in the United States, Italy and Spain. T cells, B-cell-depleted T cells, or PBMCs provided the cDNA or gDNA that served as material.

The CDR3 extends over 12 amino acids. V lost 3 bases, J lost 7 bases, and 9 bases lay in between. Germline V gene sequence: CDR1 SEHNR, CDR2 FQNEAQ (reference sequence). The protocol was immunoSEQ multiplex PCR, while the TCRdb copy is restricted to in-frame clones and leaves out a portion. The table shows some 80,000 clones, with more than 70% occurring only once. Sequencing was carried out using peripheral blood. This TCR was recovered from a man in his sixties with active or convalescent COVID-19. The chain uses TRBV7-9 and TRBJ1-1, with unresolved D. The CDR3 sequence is CASSLTHIEAFF. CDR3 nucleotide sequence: TGTGCCAGCAGCTTGACTCACATTGAAGCTTTCTTT.